Following are 27 T cell receptor beta chains from one sample sequenced in a study of immune heterogeneity within non-small cell lung tumors. The authors amplified TCR beta CDR3 by multiplex PCR with 32 V and 13 J primers. TCRdb itself ran the multiplex PCR reads through MiXCR, one entry per CDR3 protein. This sample yields about 11,000 distinct CDR3 sequences, of which 25% to 30% are seen a single time; roughly 8.1% belongs to the top ten. As template, the study used bulk tumor genomic DNA at 550 to 700 ng per sample. Several far-apart biopsies were taken per primary tumor during surgery. Each patient presented with untreated, newly diagnosed non-small cell lung cancer and received curative surgery. The source material was lung tumor tissue. The receptors were gathered from a woman aged 55-69 years with non-small cell lung cancer.

By sample fraction, this clonotype is medium-sized. This rearrangement joins TRBV20-1 to TRBJ1-2; D is uncertain. This CDR3 region has 12 residues. Germline-derived CDR1 and CDR2 are DFQATT and SNEGSKA (reference sequence). Trimming shortened V by 3 bases and J by 5 bases, and 10 bases separated the two germline ends. The CDR3 is CSASPGPYGYTF. DNA for the CDR3: TGCAGTGCTAGCCCCGGGCCTTATGGCTACACCTTC.

This clonotype was observed a handful of times. V gene TRBV6-2 or TRBV6-3 combines with J gene TRBJ2-7, with D perhaps being TRBD1 or TRBD2 (5 bases each). Germline V gene lookup returns CDR1 MNHEY and CDR2 SVGEGT. CDR3 size: 13 residues. Trimming removed 6 bases at V and 5 bases at J, with 14 bases between. The CDR3 reads CASSRGVEDEQYF. CDR3 DNA: TGTGCCAGCAGCAGAGGGGTGGAGGACGAGCAGTACTTC.

The chain employs TRBV5-5 and TRBJ2-1; D gene unclear. The germline V gene encodes CDR1 SGHKS and CDR2 YYEKEE (reference sequence). The V and J ends lost 1 base and 9 bases respectively, with 11 bases between them. The length of the CDR3 is 13 residues. CDR3 bases: TGTGCCAGCAGCTTGTCCGGAGAGGTTGAGCAGTTCTTC. Residues: CASSLSGEVEQFF.

By share, this clonotype ranks as medium-sized. The V call is TRBV7-9, the J call TRBJ2-3; perhaps TRBD2 as D (6 bases). Germline values: CDR1 SEHNR, CDR2 FQNEAQ (reference sequence). V dropped 2 bases and J dropped 2 bases, with 17 bases sitting between them. This CDR3 is 17 amino acids long. The CDR3 DNA is TGTGCCAGCAGCTTATCCCCGCGACTAGAAACCACAGATACGCAGTATTTT. Amino acids: CASSLSPRLETTDTQYF.

This clonotype is labeled as medium-sized. The CDR3 DNA is TGTGCCAGCAGGAACAACTGGAATGAGCAGTTCTTC. Its protein product is CASRNNWNEQFF. The chain links TRBV6-1 to TRBJ2-1; D call uncertain. The germline CDR1 and CDR2 sequences are MNHNS and SASEGT. Trimming shortened V by 6 bases and J by 7 bases, and 10 bases separated the two germline ends. CDR3 length equals 12 residues.

The chain has TRBV20-1 and TRBJ2-3; the D gene is possibly TRBD2 (6 bases). Trimming took 6 bases from V and 1 from J, leaving 8 bases between them. Germline V gene sequence: CDR1 DFQATT, CDR2 SNEGSKA (reference sequence). The CDR3 runs to 12 residues. This chain's CDR3 is CSAVAGTDTQYF. The CDR3 DNA follows: TGCAGTGCGGTAGCGGGCACAGATACGCAGTATTTT.

This clonotype was counted a few times. Since a much larger clone is just one base distant, this may be a read error. The V gene is TRBV28, the J gene TRBJ1-5; maybe TRBD1 (6 bases). Germline V gene sequence: CDR1 MDHEN, CDR2 SYDVKM. This CDR3 contains 13 residues. The CDR3 region is CASSSPQGQPQNF. CDR3 DNA sequence: TGTGCCAGCAGTTCCCCACAGGGTCAGCCCCAGAATTTT. Full variable domain (outside the CDR3, taken from reference TRBV28 and TRBJ1-5): DVKVTQSSRYLVKRTGEKVFLECVQDMDHENMFWYRQDPGLGLRLIYFSYDVKMKEKGDIPEGYSVSREKKERFSLILESASTNQTSMYLCASSSPQGQPQNFGDGTRLSIL.

By share, this clonotype ranks as medium-sized (0.01 to 0.1%). The rearrangement joins TRBV7-2 to TRBJ2-1; weak D call: TRBD2 (7 bases). This CDR3 has 15 residues. The V and J ends lost 4 bases and 4 bases respectively, with 14 bases between them. The germline CDR1 and CDR2 sequences are SGHTA and FQGNSA. The CDR3 is CASSSSGGGYNEQFF. CDR3 bases: TGTGCCAGCAGCTCTAGCGGAGGGGGTTACAATGAGCAGTTCTTC.

Judged by abundance, this clonotype is medium-sized. The chain uses TRBV2 and TRBJ1-2; D may be TRBD1 (6 bases). Trimming stripped 7 bases from V and 3 bases from J, with 18 bases between. The CDR3 extends over 15 amino acids. Germline-derived CDR1 and CDR2 are SNHLY and FYNNEI. In DNA, the CDR3 is TGTGCCAGCACCTTCGAGGACAGACCTGACTATGGCTACACCTTC. Its translation: CASTFEDRPDYGYTF.

This clonotype ranks as medium-sized (0.01 to 0.1%). The J gene is TRBJ1-1, the V gene TRBV19; no definite D call. CDR1 LNHDA and CDR2 SQIVND come from the germline V gene (reference sequence). The CDR3 contains 11 residues. Trimming pared 3 bases from V and 7 bases from J, leaving 6 bases between. As DNA, the CDR3 is TGTGCCAGTAGTATCGGGGATGAAGCTTTCTTT. It translates to CASSIGDEAFF.

In the case of this clonotype: A read error may explain this, as a much larger clone is one base away. The CDR3 loop is CASCGPGYTF. CDR3 bases: TGTGCCAGCTGCGGACCTGGCTACACCTTC. The chain is built from TRBV7-9 and TRBJ1-2; no firm D call. V shed 8 bases and J shed 7 bases, with 8 bases lying between them. Germline-derived CDR1 and CDR2 are SEHNR and FQNEAQ (reference sequence). This CDR3 is built from 10 residues.

This clonotype is classed as medium-sized. The rearrangement links TRBV12-3 or TRBV12-4 to TRBJ1-2; D remains unclear. The CDR3 contains 14 residues. The V end was cut by 7 bases, the J end by 4 bases, with 16 bases between. CDR3 amino acids: CASTEKQNLYGYTF. DNA for the CDR3: TGTGCCAGCACCGAAAAACAGAATCTCTATGGCTACACCTTC.

This clonotype was counted only a few times. In this CDR3 the conserved last residue, phenylalanine or tryptophan, is missing, so a read error is likely. The rearrangement uses TRBV5-1 and TRBJ1-2; possible D gene TRBD1, 5 bases. The germline gives CDR1 SGHRS, CDR2 YFSETQ. The CDR3 is 13 amino acids. Trimming cost V 3 bases and J 6 bases, with 12 bases left between them. The CDR3 sequence: CASSSIGDHGYTS. The DNA of the CDR3 is TGCGCCAGCAGCTCAATCGGGGACCATGGCTACACCTCC.

The chain links TRBV24-1 to TRBJ1-2; tentative D call: TRBD1 (6 bases). V was pared by 4 bases and J by 8 bases, with 22 bases between. There are 16 residues in the CDR3. CDR1 is KGHDR and CDR2 is SFDVKD in the germline V gene. The CDR3 reads CATSDYRTDPQVGYTF. The CDR3 nucleotides read TGTGCCACCAGTGACTACAGGACAGACCCGCAGGTGGGCTACACCTTC.

This clonotype is deemed medium-sized (0.01 to 0.1%). The CDR3 here is CASSLSSRGSDQPQHF. The CDR3, as DNA: TGTGCCAGCAGTTTATCGTCCAGGGGTTCTGATCAGCCCCAGCATTTT. V usage is TRBV27 and J usage is TRBJ1-5, with D possibly being TRBD1 (6 bases). Germline V gives CDR1 MNHEY, CDR2 SMNVEV (reference sequence). V was cut by 0 bases and J by 5 bases, with 14 bases left in between. The CDR3 extends over 16 amino acids.

By frequency in the sample, this clonotype is medium-sized. The chain couples TRBV14 to TRBJ2-7, with D perhaps matching TRBD1 (6 bases). The V gene's germline CDR1 is SGHDN and CDR2 FVKESK. The CDR3 has 14 amino acids. V lost 2 bases to trimming and J lost 6 bases, with 14 bases between them. CDR3 coding DNA: TGTGCCAGCAGCCAATCTCCCGTACAGGGCGAGCAGTACTTC. It encodes CASSQSPVQGEQYF.

This clonotype rates as medium-sized. The chain combines TRBV2 with TRBJ1-5; unclear D gene. The CDR3 runs 13 residues. V lost 4 bases, J lost 4 bases, and 8 bases lay in between. Germline CDR1 reads SNHLY; CDR2 reads FYNNEI. CDR3 nucleotide sequence: TGTGCCAGCAGTGTCGGACGGAATCAGCCCCAGCATTTT. This codes for CASSVGRNQPQHF. The full variable domain, rest sourced from reference TRBV2 and TRBJ1-5, is EPEVTQTPSHQVTQMGQEVILRCVPISNHLYFYWYRQILGQKVEFLVSFYNNEISEKSEIFDDQFSVERPDGSNFTLKIRSTKLEDSAMYFCASSVGRNQPQHFGDGTRLSIL.

Only a few counts were recorded for this clonotype. An end of the junction does not agree with germline; a read error may underlie this. J is TRBJ1-4 and V is TRBV2; the D gene is possibly TRBD1 (6 bases). Germline lookup yields CDR1 SNHLY and CDR2 FYNNEI. This CDR3 contains 14 residues. The CDR3 is CANSEEGGNEKLFF. The CDR3 bases are TGTGCCAACAGTGAAGAGGGGGGGAATGAAAAACTGTTTTTT.

This chain connects TRBV18 to TRBJ2-3; 7 positions agree with TRBD1. Looked up from germline, CDR1 is KGHSH and CDR2 is LQKENI. The CDR3 is 13 amino acids. J lost 2 bases, V lost 4 bases, and 0 bases had no gene match. CDR3 DNA: TGTGCCAGCTCACAGGGGGCCACAGATACGCAGTATTTT. Protein sequence: CASSQGATDTQYF.

This clonotype has more than one count but fewer than ten. Just one base apart from a much larger clone, this may be a read error. The genes are TRBV7-8 and TRBJ2-7; perhaps TRBD2 as D (5 bases). Germline CDR1 reads SGHVS; CDR2 reads FQNEAQ. V lost 5 bases, J lost 1 base, and 9 bases lay in between. The CDR3 loop spans 13 amino acids. The CDR3 reads CASSPPGSYEQYF. In DNA, the CDR3 is TGTGCCAGCAGCCCCCCGGGGTCCTACGAGCAGTACTTC.

This clonotype is judged large. The V and J genes are TRBV19 and TRBJ2-1; D ambiguous. The CDR3 is 13 amino acids. Germline values: CDR1 LNHDA, CDR2 SQIVND (reference sequence). V gave up 1 base and J gave up 9 bases, with 10 bases separating them. The CDR3 region is CASSIVTFSEQFF. The CDR3 bases are TGTGCCAGTAGTATAGTGACTTTTTCTGAGCAGTTCTTC.

The chain couples TRBV6-2 or TRBV6-3 to TRBJ2-1; the D is unclear. CDR3 length: 14 residues. Trimming left V 5 bases short and J 0 bases short, with 8 bases between. Germline loops: CDR1 MNHEY, CDR2 SVGEGT. In DNA form, the CDR3 reads TGTGCCAGCAGTCGCCAGAGCTCCTACAATGAGCAGTTCTTC. Its protein product is CASSRQSSYNEQFF.

The V call is TRBV5-4, the J call TRBJ2-7; 8 nucleotides line up with TRBD1. Germline loops: CDR1 SGHNT, CDR2 YYREEE (reference sequence). With V trimmed by 6 bases and J by 3 bases, 11 bases remained unmatched. CDR3 length equals 15 residues. The CDR3 here is CASNPRGDRHYEQYF. CDR3 nucleotide sequence: TGTGCCAGCAACCCCAGGGGGGACAGGCACTACGAGCAGTACTTC.

As for this clonotype: This may arise from a read error, as a much more abundant clone is one base away. This chain joins TRBV12-3 or TRBV12-4 and TRBJ1-4; D might be TRBD1 (5 bases). The CDR3 contains 15 residues. Trimming removed 5 bases at V and 4 bases at J, with 14 bases between. DNA for the CDR3: TGTGCCAGCAGTACACGGGGCGGCCTTAATGAAAAACTGTTTTTT. Translation gives CASSTRGGLNEKLFF.

On this clonotype: A clone one base away is much larger, so this may be a read error. The chain's CDR3 is CASSANQAGAWETQYF. The CDR3 DNA is TGTGCCAGTAGTGCCAACCAAGCGGGAGCGTGGGAGACCCAGTACTTC. The chain is built from TRBV19 and TRBJ2-5; TRBD2 matches 8 bases. V was clipped by 5 bases and J by 5 bases; unmatched bases: 13. The CDR3 contains 16 residues. Germline lookup yields CDR1 LNHDA and CDR2 SQIVND (reference sequence). The full variable domain, rest sourced from reference TRBV19 and TRBJ2-5, is DGGITQSPKYLFRKEGQNVTLSCEQNLNHDAMYWYRQDPGQGLRLIYYSQIVNDFQKGDIAEGYSVSREKKESFPLTVTSAQKNPTAFYLCASSANQAGAWETQYFGPGTRLLVL.

This clonotype occurred many times. The gene calls are TRBV5-5 and TRBJ1-5, with D possibly TRBD1 on 5 matching bases. The V gene's germline CDR1 is SGHKS and CDR2 YYEKEE (reference sequence). The CDR3 covers 15 residues. Trimming cost V 0 bases and J 3 bases, with 10 bases left between them. CDR3 nucleotides: TGTGCCAGCAGCTTGGCCGGGGGTGACAATCAGCCCCAGCATTTT. This sequence encodes CASSLAGGDNQPQHF.

The rearrangement joins TRBV14 to TRBJ2-7, with 11 bases fitting TRBD2. This CDR3 spans 13 amino acids. Germline V gene data show CDR1 as SGHDN and CDR2 as FVKESK. The ends lost 2 bases at V and 9 bases at J; junction bases unmatched: 3. CDR3 DNA sequence: TGTGCCAGCAGCCAAACGACTAGCGGGGTGCAGTACTTC. This gives the protein CASSQTTSGVQYF.